These 18 T cell receptor beta chains were sequenced from one sample in a study of blood T cells in healthy people across ages. It was with a sample-barcoded 5' primer and a J-beta primer mix that a second PCR of about 6 to 11 cycles was run. A single record per CDR3 protein comes from TCRdb applying MiXCR to the 5' RACE reads. The top ten clones hold approximately 22% of a sample with over 1,500,000 distinct CDR3 sequences, approximately 39% of them seen once. The sequenced material came from blood. The receptors were gathered from a human donor in good health.

The V call is TRBV4-1, the J call TRBJ1-1, with a weak D call TRBD1 (6 bases). The CDR3 length is 16 residues. V was trimmed by 0 bases and J by 1 base, leaving 12 bases between them. CDR1 is MGHRA, CDR2 YSYEKL, per germline. The CDR3 DNA is TGCGCCAGCAGCCAAGATCAAGGCAGGGGGAACACTGAAGCTTTCTTT. It specifies CASSQDQGRGNTEAFF.

The J gene is TRBJ2-7, the V gene TRBV10-3; 7 nucleotides agree with TRBD2. Per germline, CDR1 ENHRY and CDR2 SYGVKD. There are 12 residues in the CDR3. Germline trimming cut 8 bases from V and 2 bases from J; bases unmatched to any gene: 3. The CDR3 coding sequence is TGTGCCATCCTAGCGGAAACCTACGAGCAGTACTTC. This gives the protein CAILAETYEQYF.

V usage is TRBV6-6 and J usage is TRBJ1-1; 9 bases fit TRBD1. The germline CDR1 and CDR2 sequences are MNHNY and SVGAGI (reference sequence). The CDR3 is 14 amino acids. V was clipped by 0 bases and J by 4 bases; unmatched bases: 0. CDR3 amino acids: CASSYSGQGTEAFF. The CDR3 nucleotides are TGTGCCAGCAGTTACTCGGGACAGGGCACTGAAGCTTTCTTT.

This clonotype was picked up a small number of times. CDR3 bases: TGTGCCAGCAGTACGACTAGCGGGGGGTCCACAGATACGCAGTATTTT. As protein: CASSTTSGGSTDTQYF. The chain has TRBV6-5 and TRBJ2-3, with TRBD2 matching 13 bases. The junction had 4 bases not matched to a gene; V was cut back by 5 bases and J by 2 bases. Germline CDR1 MNHEY, CDR2 SVGAGI. The CDR3 runs to 16 residues.

This clonotype came up once. This chain links TRBV5-1 with TRBJ2-4, with 10 bases identical to TRBD2. J gave up 5 bases and V 0 bases, and 8 bases lay outside the gene matches. The CDR3 length is 17 residues. From germline, CDR1 is SGHRS and CDR2 YFSETQ. The CDR3 spells CASSLEAGGHLENIQYF. The CDR3 nucleotides are TGCGCCAGCAGCTTGGAAGCGGGGGGGCATCTTGAAAACATTCAGTACTTC.

The CDR3 loop is CATSRGNRDRGYTF. The CDR3 DNA sequence: TGTGCCACCAGCAGAGGAAACAGGGACAGGGGCTACACCTTC. The chain employs TRBV15 and TRBJ1-2; 8 bases fit TRBD1. Germline trimming cut 1 base from V and 8 bases from J; bases unmatched to any gene: 6. The germline V gene has CDR1 LNHNV and CDR2 YYDKDF (reference sequence). There are 14 residues in the CDR3.

V usage is TRBV13 and J usage is TRBJ1-4, with D hard to call. Trimming took off 6 bases at V and 10 bases at J, with 12 bases between the two ends. The CDR3 is 12 amino acids. Germline assignment: CDR1 PRHDT and CDR2 FYEKMQ (reference sequence). The CDR3 sequence: CASSQGAGKLFF. CDR3 DNA: TGTGCCAGCAGTCAAGGCGCGGGAAAACTGTTTTTT.

This chain joins TRBV20-1 and TRBJ1-1; D perhaps matches TRBD1 (5 bases). The CDR3 is 14 amino acids. V dropped 0 bases and J dropped 6 bases, with 14 bases sitting between them. CDR1 DFQATT and CDR2 SNEGSKA come from the germline V gene (reference sequence). This CDR3 reads CSARDVRGIPEAFF. The CDR3 bases are TGCAGTGCTAGAGATGTTAGGGGAATCCCTGAAGCTTTCTTT.

The chain is built from TRBV6-2 or TRBV6-3 and TRBJ1-1, with a tentative D call TRBD1 (5 bases). The CDR3 is made up of 12 amino acids. Germline CDR1 is MNHEY and CDR2 is SVGEGT. V lost 4 bases and J 7 bases, leaving 10 bases between the germline ends. CDR3 sequence reads: CASSSLTVEAFF. Written as DNA, the CDR3 is TGTGCCAGCAGTTCCCTGACAGTTGAAGCTTTCTTT.

Points on this clonotype: The junction shows a germline mismatch at one end, possibly a read error. This chain links TRBV6-1 with TRBJ1-2; D not resolved. The CDR3 sequence is 15 residues long. Germline V gene sequence: CDR1 MNHNS, CDR2 SASEGT. The CDR3 sequence: CAGSDPRQMNYGYTF. The DNA for the CDR3 is TGTGCCGGCAGTGATCCCCGGCAGATGAACTATGGCTACACCTTC.

In the case of this clonotype: One end of the junction varies from germline; a read error may be responsible. The V and J genes are TRBV12-3 or TRBV12-4 and TRBJ2-3; 14 positions match TRBD2. This CDR3 contains 18 residues. CDR3 bases: TGTGCCAGCAGCCGCGGGACTAGCGGGGGAGCGGGCACAGATGCGCAGTATTTT. Residues: CASSRGTSGGAGTDAQYF.

The rearrangement links TRBV24-1 to TRBJ1-1, with a tentative D call TRBD1 (6 bases). Germline values: CDR1 KGHDR, CDR2 SFDVKD. CDR3 length equals 14 residues. V lost 2 bases to trimming and J lost 7 bases, with 13 bases between them. CDR3 protein: CATSDSRGLGEAFF. The CDR3 DNA is TGTGCCACCAGTGATTCGCGGGGGCTGGGTGAAGCTTTCTTT.

V is TRBV6-1 and J is TRBJ1-1; 7 nucleotides match TRBD1. The CDR3 runs 14 residues. V lost 4 bases to trimming and J lost 9 bases; unmatched junction nucleotides: 11. The germline V gene encodes CDR1 MNHNS and CDR2 SASEGT. In nucleotides, the CDR3 is TGTGCCAGCAGTGGGTGGGGCGGGACAGCCAAAGCTTTCTTT. This encodes CASSGWGGTAKAFF.

This clonotype was seen more than once but under ten times. The chain joins TRBV5-5 to TRBJ2-4; D is unclear. V was trimmed by 4 bases and J by 4 bases, leaving 15 bases between them. Germline CDR1 and CDR2: SGHKS and YYEKEE (reference sequence). The CDR3 extends over 15 amino acids. The CDR3, as DNA: TGTGCCAGCAGCATATGGGTAGCTTCGAAAAACATTCAGTACTTC. It encodes CASSIWVASKNIQYF.

CDR3 protein: CASSLDSGFGELFF. The CDR3 DNA follows: TGTGCCAGCAGCTTAGATTCCGGCTTCGGGGAGCTGTTTTTT. V is TRBV11-3 and J is TRBJ2-2; D gene unclear. V was pared by 0 bases and J by 7 bases, with 9 bases between. CDR3 length: 14 residues. The germline V gene encodes CDR1 SGHNT and CDR2 YENEEA.

The CDR3 spells CASRSVGANVLTF. In nucleotides, the CDR3 is TGCGCCAGCAGGTCGGTAGGGGCCAACGTCCTGACTTTC. This rearrangement joins TRBV5-1 to TRBJ2-6; D not resolved. V shed 5 bases and J shed 4 bases, with 7 bases lying between them. Germline V gene sequence: CDR1 SGHRS, CDR2 YFSETQ. The CDR3 extends over 13 amino acids.

This clonotype was counted a single time. This chain joins TRBV5-5 and TRBJ2-1, with D maybe TRBD1 (6 bases). Deletions cut 0 bases from V and 6 bases from J, with 13 bases between. Germline-derived CDR1 and CDR2 are SGHKS and YYEKEE (reference sequence). This CDR3 has 15 residues. CDR3 sequence: CASSLVGASSNEQFF. CDR3 in DNA: TGTGCCAGCAGCTTGGTGGGGGCATCATCCAATGAGCAGTTCTTC.

There are a few counts of this clonotype. The rearrangement joins TRBV7-9 to TRBJ2-1; 8 nucleotides align to TRBD1. The V gene's germline CDR1 is SEHNR and CDR2 FQNEAQ (reference sequence). The length of the CDR3 is 14 residues. V dropped 6 bases and J dropped 8; count of bases not matched to a gene: 9. The CDR3 loop is CASRPGQVVDEQFF. CDR3 coding DNA: TGTGCCAGCAGACCGGGACAGGTTGTGGATGAGCAGTTCTTC.